Below are 26 T cell receptor beta chains sequenced from a single sample in a study of blood T cell repertoires in COVID-19. Some clones are missing from TCRdb's copy, which holds only in-frame ones; the method was immunoSEQ multiplex PCR. The sample holds around 100,000 clones, around 66% seen once. Sequenced input: peripheral blood. The source of these receptors is a man older than 75 with acute or convalescent COVID-19.

The chain carries TRBV6-5 and TRBJ1-5; unclear D gene. V lost 2 bases, J lost 5 bases, and 4 bases lay in between. CDR1 and CDR2 (germline): MNHEY, SVGAGI. The CDR3 extends over 12 amino acids. CDR3 in DNA: TGTGCCAGCAGTTACACTTATCAGCCCCAGCATTTT. Translating gives CASSYTYQPQHF.

This chain uses TRBV9 with TRBJ2-7, with 10 bases fitting TRBD2. After removal of 2 bases from V and 9 bases from J, the junction contained 11 bases not matched to a gene. Germline values: CDR1 SGDLS, CDR2 YYNGEE. This CDR3 has 15 residues. CDR3 sequence (DNA): TGTGCCAGCAGCGTCAGTCTAGCGGGAGACGGGGCGCAGTACTTC. It encodes CASSVSLAGDGAQYF.

The CDR3 loop is CASSLALSTDTQYF. The CDR3 DNA sequence: TGTGCCAGCAGCTTAGCGCTGAGTACAGATACGCAGTATTTT. This sequence joins TRBV7-8 and TRBJ2-3; D gene uncertain. Germline V gives CDR1 SGHVS, CDR2 FQNEAQ. Trimming cost V 0 bases and J 3 bases, with 7 bases left between them. The CDR3 is 14 amino acids. The entire variable domain, with the rest obtained from reference TRBV7-8 and TRBJ2-3, is as follows: GAGVSQSPRYKVAKRGQDVALRCDPISGHVSLFWYQQALGQGPEFLTYFQNEAQLDKSGLPSDRFFAERPEGSVSTLKIQRTQQEDSAVYLCASSLALSTDTQYFGPGTRLTVL.

This chain joins TRBV7-9 and TRBJ1-5, with no clear D. The germline V gene has CDR1 SEHNR and CDR2 FQNEAQ (reference sequence). The CDR3 runs to 12 residues. The V end was cut by 4 bases, the J end by 6 bases, with 7 bases between. CDR3 region: CASSYRGQPQHF. CDR3 coding DNA: TGTGCCAGCAGCTATCGGGGTCAGCCCCAGCATTTT.

V gene TRBV10-3 combines with J gene TRBJ1-3; D perhaps matches TRBD1 (5 bases). The V gene lost 0 bases and the J gene lost 11 bases, with 20 bases spanning the gap. The germline V gene encodes CDR1 ENHRY and CDR2 SYGVKD. This CDR3 spans 16 amino acids. The DNA for the CDR3 is TGTGCCATCAGTGAGTCGAAGGGGCCAGGGTCCAGTCCCATATATTTT. Amino acid sequence: CAISESKGPGSSPIYF.

The V and J genes are TRBV6-5 and TRBJ2-1; 7 bases are a match to TRBD1. V shed 5 bases, J shed 3 bases, and the junction held 7 bases outside the gene matches. Germline CDR1 is MNHEY and CDR2 is SVGAGI. The length of the CDR3 is 15 residues. The CDR3 DNA follows: TGTGCCAGCAGTCGAACGGGACAGATCTACAATGAGCAGTTCTTC. Protein product: CASSRTGQIYNEQFF.

This clone was observed a handful of times. The chain links TRBV6-5 to TRBJ2-7; 10 bases agree with TRBD1. The V gene's germline CDR1 is MNHEY and CDR2 SVGAGI. This CDR3 is built from 14 residues. V lost 6 bases, J lost 5 bases, and 7 bases stayed unmatched. CDR3: CASRPTGGSHEQYF. As DNA, the CDR3 is TGTGCCAGCAGGCCGACAGGGGGCAGCCACGAGCAGTACTTC.

V and J are TRBV6-5 and TRBJ2-5; tentative D call: TRBD2 (6 bases). This CDR3 spans 14 amino acids. V lost 6 bases to trimming and J lost 5 bases, with 16 bases between them. CDR1 is MNHEY and CDR2 is SVGAGI in the germline V gene. The DNA for the CDR3 is TGTGCCAGCAGATCTAGCGCCCTGAGGGAGACCCAGTACTTC. This translates into CASRSSALRETQYF.

The table lists this clone with a few counts. J is TRBJ1-5 and V is TRBV15; the match to TRBD1 covers 10 bases. CDR3 length: 17 amino acids. The J segment lost 1 base and the V segment lost 4 bases, leaving 7 bases of the junction unmatched. Per the germline V gene, CDR1 is LNHNV and CDR2 is YYDKDF (reference sequence). The CDR3 protein is CATSTDRGPGSNQPQHF. The DNA for the CDR3 is TGTGCCACCAGCACCGACAGGGGGCCGGGGAGCAATCAGCCCCAGCATTTT.

V is TRBV7-2 and J is TRBJ2-2; 7 bases fit TRBD2. Trimming removed 8 bases from V and 2 bases from J; junction bases left unmatched: 11. Germline V gene sequence: CDR1 SGHTA, CDR2 FQGNSA. This CDR3 spans 16 amino acids. CDR3 sequence (DNA): TGTGCCAGCTCCTCCGGGGCAGCGGGAAACACCGGGGAGCTGTTTTTT. Its protein is CASSSGAAGNTGELFF.

This chain uses TRBV19 with TRBJ2-1; the D gene is possibly TRBD1 (5 bases). Per the germline V gene, CDR1 is LNHDA and CDR2 is SQIVND (reference sequence). The CDR3 is 12 residues long. The V gene lost 3 bases and the J gene lost 8 bases, with 8 bases spanning the gap. The CDR3 loop is CASSIWGHEQFF. The CDR3 nucleotides read TGTGCCAGTAGTATTTGGGGCCATGAGCAGTTCTTC.

V gene TRBV7-2 combines with J gene TRBJ1-6; TRBD1 matches at 7 bases. Germline assignment: CDR1 SGHTA and CDR2 FQGNSA. The CDR3 is 14 amino acids. Losses at the gene ends were 4 bases for V and 9 bases for J; bases not matched to a gene: 6. The CDR3 protein is CASSSGTEGSPLHF. CDR3 bases: TGTGCCAGCAGCTCCGGGACAGAAGGTTCACCCCTCCACTTT.

The rearrangement links TRBV4-3 to TRBJ2-2; 7 bases agree with TRBD2. V dropped 1 base and J dropped 5; count of bases not matched to a gene: 13. Germline loops: CDR1 LGHNA, CDR2 YSLEER. This CDR3 is built from 18 residues. The CDR3 reads CASSQVLADSLGTGELFF. For the CDR3, the DNA is TGCGCCAGCAGCCAAGTTCTAGCGGACTCTCTTGGGACCGGGGAGCTGTTTTTT.

This rearrangement joins TRBV2 to TRBJ2-7; D is undetermined. The CDR3 totals 11 residues. The germline V and J ends were trimmed by 6 bases and 3 bases, with 6 bases remaining between them. CDR1 and CDR2 (germline): SNHLY, FYNNEI. This chain's CDR3 is CASRSVYEQYF. CDR3 DNA: TGTGCCAGCAGGAGCGTCTACGAGCAGTACTTC.

The chain is built from TRBV5-1 and TRBJ2-2; 8 bases fit TRBD1. This CDR3 spans 14 amino acids. Looked up from germline, CDR1 is SGHRS and CDR2 is YFSETQ. Germline trimming cut 4 bases from V and 7 bases from J; bases unmatched to any gene: 6. In nucleotides, the CDR3 is TGCGCCAGCAGCCCAGGGGGCGTAGGCGGGGAGCTGTTTTTT. It translates to CASSPGGVGGELFF.

V and J are TRBV7-9 and TRBJ1-2; 9 nucleotides align to TRBD1. Germline V gene lookup returns CDR1 SEHNR and CDR2 FQNEAQ (reference sequence). With 4 bases clipped from V and 5 bases from J, the junction kept 14 bases outside the gene matches. This CDR3 region has 17 residues. DNA of the CDR3: TGTGCCAGCAGCTCCGGACAGGGGACCGCCGGTGTGTATGGCTACACCTTC. This gives the protein CASSSGQGTAGVYGYTF.

At least ten counts were recorded for this clone. The chain couples TRBV7-9 to TRBJ2-7, with a weak D call TRBD1 (5 bases). The CDR3 is 15 amino acids. V was pared by 1 base and J by 2 bases, with 12 bases between. CDR1 and CDR2 (germline): SEHNR, FQNEAQ (reference sequence). The CDR3 nucleotides are TGTGCCAGCAGCTTAGTAGGGCAGGGCACCTACGAGCAGTACTTC. This codes for CASSLVGQGTYEQYF. The complete variable domain, with remaining parts taken from reference TRBV7-9 and TRBJ2-7, reads DTGVSQNPRHKITKRGQNVTFRCDPISEHNRLYWYRQTLGQGPEFLTYFQNEAQLEKSRLLSDRFSAERPKGSFSTLEIQRTEQGDSAMYLCASSLVGQGTYEQYFGPGTRLTVT.

In DNA form, the CDR3 reads TGTGCCAGCAGCGTAGGAAGGGGCCGCTATGGCTACACCTTC. It codes for CASSVGRGRYGYTF. The rearrangement uses TRBV9 and TRBJ1-2; weak D call: TRBD1 (5 bases). CDR1 and CDR2 (germline): SGDLS, YYNGEE. V gave up 0 bases and J gave up 4 bases, with 10 bases separating them. This CDR3 is 14 amino acids long.

V is TRBV9 and J is TRBJ2-3; TRBD1 matches at 7 bases. Per the germline V gene, CDR1 is SGDLS and CDR2 is YYNGEE. The junction had 6 bases not matched to a gene; V was cut back by 4 bases and J by 1 base. The CDR3 runs to 15 residues. This chain's CDR3 is CASSPTGTGTDTQYF. In nucleotides, the CDR3 is TGTGCCAGCAGCCCAACCGGGACAGGCACAGATACGCAGTATTTT.

The chain is built from TRBV6-4 and TRBJ1-2; D remains ambiguous. CDR1 and CDR2 from the germline V gene are MRHNA and SNTAGT. Between the trimmed V and J ends, which lost 7 bases and 3 bases, there was a span of 12 bases. The CDR3 runs to 13 residues. CDR3 protein: CASMQRRHYGYTF. CDR3 in DNA: TGTGCCAGCATGCAGCGACGTCACTATGGCTACACCTTC.

The genes are TRBV15 and TRBJ1-5; D is possibly TRBD1 (6 bases). Looked up from germline, CDR1 is LNHNV and CDR2 is YYDKDF (reference sequence). Trimming cost V 4 bases and J 4 bases, with 8 bases left between them. The CDR3 runs to 13 residues. The CDR3 loop reads CATSNDRNQPQHF. For the CDR3, the DNA is TGTGCCACCAGCAATGACAGGAATCAGCCCCAGCATTTT.

The chain carries TRBV21-1 and TRBJ2-2; the D call TRBD2 from the table was never checked on the DNA. TRBV21-1 is a recognized pseudogene. The CDR3 length is 16 residues. DNA for the CDR3: TGTGCCACCACAGGCCCCCCGGGGCGGGAAAACGGGGAGCTGTTTTTT. This encodes CATTGPPGRENGELFF.

This chain joins TRBV4-3 and TRBJ1-4; a weak D match, TRBD1 (5 bases). Germline-derived CDR1 and CDR2 are LGHNA and YSLEER. CDR3 length equals 15 residues. Trimming left V 0 bases short and J 5 bases short, with 10 bases between. The CDR3 DNA sequence: TGCGCCAGCAGCCAAGATACGCAGGGAAATGAAAAACTGTTTTTT. Amino acid sequence: CASSQDTQGNEKLFF.

J is TRBJ2-2 and V is TRBV11-2, with D perhaps TRBD1 (5 bases). This CDR3 has 15 residues. V lost 4 bases to trimming and J lost 4 bases, with 13 bases between them. CDR1 and CDR2 from the germline V gene are SGHAT and FQNNGV. CDR3: CASSSRGAATGELFF. CDR3 DNA: TGTGCCAGCAGCTCGCGTGGGGCGGCCACCGGGGAGCTGTTTTTT.

CDR3: CASSLHGTSVTDTQYF. CDR3 bases: TGTGCCAGCAGCCTACACGGGACTAGCGTTACAGATACGCAGTATTTT. This chain links TRBV7-2 with TRBJ2-3, with 10 bases aligning to TRBD2. CDR3 length equals 16 residues. V was pared by 5 bases and J by 3 bases, with 8 bases of the junction left unmatched. Germline V gives CDR1 SGHTA, CDR2 FQGNSA.

The chain couples TRBV12-3 or TRBV12-4 to TRBJ1-1, with D possibly matching TRBD1 (6 bases). V lost 7 bases and J 4 bases, leaving 13 bases between the germline ends. This CDR3 region has 13 residues. In nucleotides, the CDR3 is TGTGCCAGCATGGGGGGGGCGACCACTGAAGCTTTCTTT. Amino acids: CASMGGATTEAFF.